This entry describes one T cell receptor (beta chain). Its antigen has not been determined. Base quality data are lacking; no much larger clone is found one base away. Library preparation employed the immunoSEQ multiplex PCR assay. The table was pulled from immuneACCESS by TCRdb, which kept in-frame rearrangements only. Such tables lose some clones; where checked, under half of the loss comes from unresolved V genes, and the rest has no known cause. Counted in this sample were about 24,000 clones; over 85% of them appeared once. Clones ranked in the top ten supply 0.6% to 0.8% of the sample. Healthy humans were used as donors in the study. The sample originates from a study of T cell repertoires and Cas9 in healthy adults (dated by TCRdb to between 2017 and 2018). Study-wide context: SpCas9-reactive T cells were characterized for multi-effector potency, cytotoxicity and lineage determination within the CD4 and CD8 compartments. This study looked at whether people already carry T cell immunity to the Streptococcus pyogenes Cas9 nuclease (SpCas9), the enzyme used in CRISPR gene editing.

Broad study findings and their caveats: Proliferation and function of SpCas9-reactive effector T cells were reported to be mitigated in vitro by SpCas9-reactive regulatory T cells.

What was sequenced was CD4+ effector T cells (CD127+, CD25-, CD137-, CD154-) from PBMCs; culture status not recorded. This TCR was recovered from a human donor in good health.

The nucleotides are TGTGCCAGCAGCCAAGAGTCGGGAGTAAGCACAGATACGCAGTATTTT. This sequence encodes CASSQESGVSTDTQYF. Here the chain combines TRBV4-2 and TRBJ2-3; the D segment could be TRBD2, given 6 matching bases. The CDR3 has 16 amino acids, counting the end cysteine and phenylalanine. Only the CDR3 portion is preserved as DNA: 48 bases, with reading frame beginning at the first base. For CDR1 and CDR2, the germline V gene lists LGHNA and YNFKEQ. V and J lose 0 bases and 0 bases, and a span of 10 bases separates them.